This TCR beta chain is drawn from a study of shared clonotypes between healthy human individuals. General study findings and limits: Represented genetic and exposure-history diversity was restricted by having few donors. Only blood was sampled, and tissue TCR repertoires likely differ from blood ones.

On this clone itself: Its target is unknown.

The assay was run at deep level. TCRdb's table, derived via immunoSEQ multiplex PCR, lists solely in-frame clones and lacks some. The data contain nearly 1 million clones, 70% to 85% of them singletons. The CDR3 covers 14 residues. V was shortened by 5 bases and J by 8 bases, with 13 bases between the two germline ends. Germline assignment: CDR1 MDHEN and CDR2 SYDVKM. Donors were Caucasian adults residing in Nashville, Tennessee, USA. Sequenced material: memory CD4+ T cells sorted from blood. Specified subset: CD45RA-negative fraction. V usage is TRBV28 and J usage is TRBJ1-6; D is possibly TRBD1 (6 bases). The clonotype originates from a man aged 18 to 35 in good health. The CDR3 DNA sequence: TGTGCCAGCAGTCGAGGAGGGGGATATTCACCCCTCCACTTT. Translating gives CASSRGGGYSPLHF.